Sequencing of this T cell receptor (beta chain) was carried out in a study of blood T cell repertoires in COVID-19. Study-wide background: T cells, B-cell-depleted T cells, or PBMCs supplied cDNA or gDNA.

As processed by the authors: Amplification of reference gene primers was used by the study to estimate nucleated cell counts. Produced via immunoSEQ multiplex PCR; TCRdb's table is partial and in-frame only. The V and J calls and clone size come from that table; D and trimming were worked out from the DNA. The table shows about 140,000 clones, with approximately 88% occurring only once. This CDR3 contains 15 residues. V was pared by 6 bases and J by 8 bases, with 23 bases between. The germline CDR1 and CDR2 sequences are SGHRS and YFSETQ. What was sequenced was peripheral blood. This chain joins TRBV5-1 and TRBJ1-2; D is undetermined. This receptor was taken from a woman aged 50 to 65 with acute or convalescent COVID-19. Here the CDR3 reads CASNTGGGLYNGYTF. The DNA for the CDR3 is TGCGCCAGCAATACTGGAGGAGGGCTATATAACGGCTACACCTTC.